The subject of this entry is one T cell receptor (beta chain). CDR3 size: 14 residues. Deletions cut 3 bases from V and 4 bases from J, with 13 bases between. Per germline, CDR1 SGHRS and CDR2 YFSETQ. This sample was taken from a study of blood T cell repertoires in COVID-19. Authors' processing steps: How many nucleated cells were present was estimated from reference gene primer amplification. Profiled with immunoSEQ multiplex PCR; TCRdb holds only in-frame clones, not every one. Clonal size and the V and J genes are those of that table, whereas D and trimming came from the DNA. The sample carries 98,000 or so clones, approximately 85% recorded once.

The chain employs TRBV5-1 and TRBJ1-2, with D maybe TRBD1 (6 bases). The source material was peripheral blood. This sequence was found in a man aged 55-75 years with acute or convalescent COVID-19. This chain's CDR3 is CASSSTGSGYGYTF. CDR3 coding DNA: TGCGCCAGCAGCTCCACAGGGAGCGGCTATGGCTACACCTTC.